The 3 T cell receptor beta chains in this list originate from one sample, sequenced in a study of PD-L1 blockade in urothelial cancer. Generated by immunoSEQ multiplex PCR, the TCRdb table keeps only in-frame clones and is missing some. This table has 80,000 to 100,000 clones, 82% appearing once. The material was PBMCs, obtained around atezolizumab (anti-PD-L1) treatment. The receptors here all came from a man in his 70s with urothelial cancer.

The chain employs TRBV7-3 and TRBJ2-2; 12 positions agree with TRBD2. With 5 bases clipped from V and 1 base from J, the junction kept 5 bases outside the gene matches. CDR1 and CDR2 from the germline V gene are SGHTA and FQGTGA. The CDR3 has 17 amino acids. CDR3 amino acids: CASSPPSGGENTGELFF. CDR3 nucleotides: TGTGCCAGCAGCCCGCCTAGCGGGGGGGAGAACACCGGGGAGCTGTTTTTT.

This clone was recorded a few times. J is TRBJ2-3 and V is TRBV29-1, with TRBD2 matching over 9 bases. Germline values: CDR1 SQVTM, CDR2 ANQGSEA. Trimming at V came to 4 bases and at J to 5 bases, leaving 10 bases not matched to a gene. This CDR3 comprises 15 residues. CDR3 DNA sequence: TGCAGCGTTGGAGTTAGCGGGGGAAAGGGAGATACGCAGTATTTT. Its translation: CSVGVSGGKGDTQYF.

This clone was found once. V gene TRBV15 combines with J gene TRBJ2-7, with D possibly TRBD2 on 5 matching bases. The germline gives CDR1 LNHNV, CDR2 YYDKDF (reference sequence). Trimming removed 0 bases from V and 7 bases from J, with 19 bases in between. This CDR3 has 16 amino acids. CDR3 nucleotides: TGTGCCACCAGCAGAGATCGTGGAGCGGCCTCTGGGGAGCAGTACTTC. Amino acid sequence: CATSRDRGAASGEQYF.